The 4 T cell receptor beta chains in this list originate from one sample, sequenced in a study of cytomegalovirus exposure and HLA in healthy donors. Amplification used 60 Vbeta primers and 13 Jbeta primers. Only in-frame clones appear in the TCRdb table, and some are missing; sequencing was by immunoSEQ multiplex PCR. The sample contains about 80,000 clones, approximately 80% of which appear only once. Material for sequencing was PBMCs. Receptors were obtained from a woman aged 45-65 years in good health and CMV-seropositive.

The V call is TRBV18, the J call TRBJ2-5, with D possibly TRBD2 on 5 matching bases. The V gene's germline CDR1 is KGHSH and CDR2 LQKENI. Between the trimmed V and J ends, which lost 0 bases and 5 bases, there was a span of 16 bases. The CDR3 length is 16 residues. The CDR3 here is CASSPPKDPREETQYF. For the CDR3, the DNA is TGTGCCAGCTCACCACCGAAAGACCCTAGGGAGGAGACCCAGTACTTC.

V gene TRBV5-1 combines with J gene TRBJ1-2; D is perhaps TRBD1 (6 bases). CDR3 length equals 17 residues. Trimming removed 2 bases at V and 3 bases at J, with 20 bases between. Per the germline V gene, CDR1 is SGHRS and CDR2 is YFSETQ. CDR3 protein: CASSLHSYRAADYGYTF. CDR3 nucleotide sequence: TGCGCCAGCAGCTTACATTCCTACAGGGCGGCGGACTATGGCTACACCTTC.

The rearrangement links TRBV5-1 to TRBJ2-3; no clear D. Germline CDR1 is SGHRS and CDR2 is YFSETQ. The CDR3 is made up of 12 amino acids. V was trimmed by 0 bases and J by 6 bases, leaving 5 bases between them. The CDR3: CASSLAGDTQYF. The CDR3 DNA reads TGCGCCAGCAGCTTGGCCGGGGATACGCAGTATTTT.

The J gene is TRBJ1-1, the V gene TRBV19; 7 bases are shared with TRBD1. This CDR3 has 16 amino acids. Germline V CDR1 and CDR2: LNHDA, SQIVND (reference sequence). J was trimmed by 4 bases and V by 5 bases; bases with no gene match: 13. This CDR3 reads CASSFEGAALGTEAFF. The CDR3 region has the DNA TGTGCCAGTAGTTTCGAGGGGGCAGCCTTGGGCACTGAAGCTTTCTTT.